The following is a TCR beta chain sequence with its context. The target antigen is unknown. This sample is part of a study of OX40 agonist ivuxolimab in advanced cancers. Study information: Patients were treated with ivuxolimab, an agonistic anti-OX40 (CD134) antibody. Overall study results and limits: Clonal expansion was seen in CD4+ and CD8+ blood T cells by week 6 at 0.1 to 3.0 mg/kg.

Here immunoSEQ multiplex PCR was the method, and the copy in TCRdb shows in-frame clones only, minus some. This sample has 40,000 to 55,000 clones, with about 90% found just once. Germline-derived CDR1 and CDR2 are LGHNA and YSLEER. CDR3 length: 17 amino acids. The V end was cut by 0 bases, the J end by 2 bases, with 17 bases between. Material: CD4+ or CD8+ T cells sorted from blood, obtained in a trial of the OX40 agonist ivuxolimab. V is TRBV4-3 and J is TRBJ2-7; TRBD2 might be the D (6 bases). The TCR comes from an adult with an advanced solid tumor such as melanoma, head and neck, liver or kidney cancer. CDR3 coding DNA: TGCGCCAGCAGCCAAGAGAGTGCGGGGCGCAGGCCCTACGAGCAGTACTTC. Its protein is CASSQESAGRRPYEQYF.